The clone carrying this T cell receptor (beta chain) has more than one count but fewer than ten. MiXCR was run by TCRdb on the PCR reads, yielding one entry per CDR3 protein. This sample has fewer than 90,000 distinct CDR3 sequences; 45% to 65% occur once, and the top ten carry 14%. The data belong to a study of CDR3 diversity in severe acne. The clonotype comes from a male donor in good health, without acne. Sequenced sample: blood.

CDR3 nucleotides: TGCAGCGTTGCCGGGACTAGCGGGAGGGGAGAGACCCAGTACTTC. It is translated as CSVAGTSGRGETQYF. The chain couples TRBV29-1 to TRBJ2-5; 16 bases line up with TRBD2. Germline V CDR1 and CDR2: SQVTM, ANQGSEA. CDR3 size: 15 residues. V trimming: 4 bases; J trimming: 4 bases; junction bases outside the gene matches: 3.